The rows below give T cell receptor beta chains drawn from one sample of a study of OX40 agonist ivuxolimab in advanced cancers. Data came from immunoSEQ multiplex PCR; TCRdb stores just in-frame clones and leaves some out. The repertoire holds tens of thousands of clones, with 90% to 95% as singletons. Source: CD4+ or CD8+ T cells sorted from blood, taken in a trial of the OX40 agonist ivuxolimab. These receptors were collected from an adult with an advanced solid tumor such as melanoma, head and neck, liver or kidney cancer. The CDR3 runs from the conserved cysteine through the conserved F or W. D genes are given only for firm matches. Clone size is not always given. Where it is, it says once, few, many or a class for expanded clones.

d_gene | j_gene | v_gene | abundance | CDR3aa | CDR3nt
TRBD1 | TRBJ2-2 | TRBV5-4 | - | CASMRTGTGGTGELFF | TGTGCCAGCATGCGTACCGGGACAGGGGGCACCGGGGAGCTGTTTTTT
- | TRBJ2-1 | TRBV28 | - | CASSLNLKQFF | TGTGCCAGCAGTTTAAATCTAAAACAGTTCTTC
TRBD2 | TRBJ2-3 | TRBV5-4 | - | CASSLLAGAADTQYF | TGTGCCAGCAGCCTTCTAGCGGGAGCGGCGGATACGCAGTATTTT
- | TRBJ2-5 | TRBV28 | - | CASSQNRAGVETQYF | TGTGCCAGCAGTCAAAATCGGGCAGGGGTAGAGACCCAGTACTTC
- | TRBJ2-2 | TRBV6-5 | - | CASSSNSDYSTGELFF | TGTGCCAGCAGTTCGAACTCGGACTACTCCACCGGGGAGCTGTTTTTT
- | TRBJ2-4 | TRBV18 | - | CASSPRGGDIQYF | TGTGCCAGCTCACCACGGGGAGGTGACATTCAGTACTTC
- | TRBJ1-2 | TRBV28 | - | CASSLTDRGGYTF | TGTGCCAGCAGTTTAACGGACAGAGGAGGCTACACCTTC
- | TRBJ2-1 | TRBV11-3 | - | CASSLSGGLYNEQFF | TGTGCCAGCAGCTTAAGTGGGGGGCTGTACAATGAGCAGTTCTTC
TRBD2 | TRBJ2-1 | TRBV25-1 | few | CASSESWGTSGGNEQFF | TGTGCCAGCAGTGAATCTTGGGGGACTAGCGGGGGGAACGAGCAGTTCTTC
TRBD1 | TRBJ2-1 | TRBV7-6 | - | CASSLRGVSPGGSYNEQFF | TGTGCCAGCAGCTTAAGGGGTGTGTCTCCAGGGGGATCCTACAATGAGCAGTTCTTC
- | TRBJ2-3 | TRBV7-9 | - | CASTFQNADTQYF | TGTGCCAGCACCTTCCAGAACGCAGATACGCAGTATTTT
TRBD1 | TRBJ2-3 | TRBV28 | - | CASSLGDRVTDTQYF | TGTGCCAGCAGTCTGGGGGACAGGGTAACAGATACGCAGTATTTT
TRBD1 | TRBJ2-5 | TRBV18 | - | CASSSPTGVKVGTQYF | TGTGCCAGCTCAAGCCCGACAGGGGTCAAGGTTGGGACCCAGTACTTC
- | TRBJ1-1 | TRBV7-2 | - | CASTLQQLPNTEAFF | TGTGCCAGCACCCTACAGCAACTTCCGAACACTGAAGCTTTCTTT
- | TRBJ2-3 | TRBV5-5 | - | CASNGLISTDTQYF | TGTGCCAGCAACGGACTTATAAGCACAGATACGCAGTATTTT
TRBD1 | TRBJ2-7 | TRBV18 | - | CASSLGTGGRYEQYF | TGTGCCAGCTCACTCGGGACAGGGGGCAGGTACGAGCAGTACTTC
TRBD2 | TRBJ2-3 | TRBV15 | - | CATSRGSGGTDTQYF | TGTGCCACCAGCAGAGGTAGCGGGGGCACAGATACGCAGTATTTT
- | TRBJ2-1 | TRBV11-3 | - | CASRGGGGSEQFF | TGTGCCAGCAGGGGTGGTGGAGGGAGTGAGCAGTTCTTC
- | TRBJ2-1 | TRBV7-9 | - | CASSLGRVTWNEQFF | TGTGCCAGCAGCTTAGGAAGGGTTACTTGGAATGAGCAGTTCTTC
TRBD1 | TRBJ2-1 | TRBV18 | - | CASSGQGGNEQFF | TGTGCCAGCTCAGGACAGGGGGGGAATGAGCAGTTCTTC
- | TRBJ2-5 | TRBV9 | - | CASSVDYGGTQYF | TGTGCCAGCAGCGTAGATTACGGGGGGACCCAGTACTTC
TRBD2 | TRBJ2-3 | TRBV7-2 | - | CASSPERGPTDTQYF | TGTGCCAGCAGCCCGGAGCGGGGGCCCACAGATACGCAGTATTTT
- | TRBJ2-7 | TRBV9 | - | CASSVQPGTAFGEQYF | TGTGCCAGCAGCGTTCAGCCCGGGACGGCGTTCGGGGAGCAGTACTTC
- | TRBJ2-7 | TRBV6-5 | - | CASSYSAVNYEQYF | TGTGCCAGCAGTTACTCGGCGGTTAACTACGAGCAGTACTTC
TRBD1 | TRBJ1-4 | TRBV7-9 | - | CASSSRDRRATNEKLFF | TGTGCCAGCAGCTCCCGGGACAGGCGAGCAACTAATGAAAAACTGTTTTTT
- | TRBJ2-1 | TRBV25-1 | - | CASSERGSGSSYNEQFF | TGTGCCAGCAGTGAGAGGGGTAGCGGAAGCTCCTACAATGAGCAGTTCTTC
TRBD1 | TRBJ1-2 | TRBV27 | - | CASSRGRGYGYTF | TGTGCCAGCAGTAGGGGGCGCGGGTATGGCTACACCTTC
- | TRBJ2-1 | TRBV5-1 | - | CASSWTIGDEQFF | TGCGCCAGCAGCTGGACCATCGGGGATGAGCAGTTCTTC
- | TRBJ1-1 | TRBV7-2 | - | CASSPHAQRTEAFF | TGTGCCAGCAGCCCGCATGCTCAAAGGACTGAAGCTTTCTTT
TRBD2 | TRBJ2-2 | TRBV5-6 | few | CASSFTSGNTGELFF | TGTGCCAGCAGCTTCACTAGCGGAAACACCGGGGAGCTGTTTTTT
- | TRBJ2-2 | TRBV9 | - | CASSVVNYDTGELFF | TGTGCCAGCAGCGTAGTAAATTATGACACCGGGGAGCTGTTTTTT
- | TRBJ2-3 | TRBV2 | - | CASSELDTQYF | TGTGCCAGCAGTGAGTTAGATACGCAGTATTTT
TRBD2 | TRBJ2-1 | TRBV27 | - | CASSLSKTSGTYNEQFF | TGTGCCAGCAGTTTATCCAAGACTAGCGGGACCTACAATGAGCAGTTCTTC
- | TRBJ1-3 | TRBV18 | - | CASSTLGVGNTIYF | TGTGCCAGCTCAACATTAGGGGTTGGAAACACCATATATTTT
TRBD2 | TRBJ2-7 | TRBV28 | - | CASNPAGTTYEQYF | TGTGCCAGCAACCCAGCGGGGACGACCTACGAGCAGTACTTC
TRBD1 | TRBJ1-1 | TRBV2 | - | CASTGDSGNTEAFF | TGTGCCAGCACCGGGGACAGCGGAAACACTGAAGCTTTCTTT
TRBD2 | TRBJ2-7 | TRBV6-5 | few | CASSLAGGRIDEQYF | TGTGCCAGCAGTCTAGCGGGGGGGCGTATTGACGAGCAGTACTTC
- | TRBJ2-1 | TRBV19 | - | CASRRSSSYNEQFF | TGTGCCAGCCGGCGGTCTAGCTCCTACAATGAGCAGTTCTTC
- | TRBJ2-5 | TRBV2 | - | CASTRQETQYF | TGTGCCAGCACTCGACAAGAGACCCAGTACTTC
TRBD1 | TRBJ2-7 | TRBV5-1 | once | CASSPGTGGYGEQYF | TGCGCCAGCAGCCCCGGGACAGGGGGCTATGGGGAGCAGTACTTC
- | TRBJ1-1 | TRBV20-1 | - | CSPSQGTEAFF | TGCAGTCCCAGTCAAGGGACTGAAGCTTTCTTT
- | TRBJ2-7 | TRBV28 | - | CASKLGGATYEQYF | TGTGCCAGCAAACTAGGGGGGGCAACCTACGAGCAGTACTTC
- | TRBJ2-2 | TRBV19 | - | CASKRRTGELFF | TGTGCCAGTAAGCGACGCACCGGGGAGCTGTTTTTT
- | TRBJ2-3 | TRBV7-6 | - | CASSFKNTDTQYF | TGTGCCAGCAGCTTTAAAAACACAGATACGCAGTATTTT
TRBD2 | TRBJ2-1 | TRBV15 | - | CATSRVGRGGEQFF | TGTGCCACCAGCAGAGTTGGGAGGGGAGGCGAGCAGTTCTTC
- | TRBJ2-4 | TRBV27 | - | CASSLHTALGSKNIQYF | TGTGCCAGCAGTTTACACACAGCCCTCGGGTCCAAAAACATTCAGTACTTC
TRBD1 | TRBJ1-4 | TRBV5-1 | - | CASSSGQGGEKLFF | TGCGCCAGCAGCTCGGGACAGGGTGGAGAAAAACTGTTTTTT
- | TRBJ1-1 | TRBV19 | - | CASSIGEVGNTEAFF | TGTGCCAGTAGTATAGGGGAGGTCGGGAACACTGAAGCTTTCTTT
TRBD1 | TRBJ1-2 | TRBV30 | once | CARRQGPNYGYTF | TGTGCCCGAAGACAGGGCCCTAACTATGGCTACACCTTC
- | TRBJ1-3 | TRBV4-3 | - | CASSQDPEIGGAISGNTIYF | TGCGCCAGCAGCCAAGATCCCGAAATTGGGGGGGCGATTTCGGGAAACACCATATATTTT
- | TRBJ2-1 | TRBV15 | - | CATSRDAVPANEQFF | TGTGCCACCAGCAGAGACGCGGTACCCGCAAATGAGCAGTTCTTC
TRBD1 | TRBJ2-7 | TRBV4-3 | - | CASSHRLDRGPSYEQYF | TGCGCCAGCAGCCACCGGCTAGACAGGGGGCCCTCCTACGAGCAGTACTTC
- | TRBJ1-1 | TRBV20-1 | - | CSAKPLAEAFF | TGCAGTGCTAAGCCGTTGGCTGAAGCTTTCTTT
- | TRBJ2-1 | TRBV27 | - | CASSQWGSNYNEQFF | TGTGCCAGCAGCCAGTGGGGGTCTAACTACAATGAGCAGTTCTTC
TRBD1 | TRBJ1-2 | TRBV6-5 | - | CASSYSTGGVYGYTF | TGTGCCAGCAGTTACTCTACAGGGGGAGTCTATGGCTACACCTTC
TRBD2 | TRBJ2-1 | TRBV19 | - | CASNGGVYNEQFF | TGTGCCAGTAACGGGGGGGTTTACAATGAGCAGTTCTTC
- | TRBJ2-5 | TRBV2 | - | CASDATNQETQYF | TGTGCCAGCGATGCGACTAACCAAGAGACCCAGTACTTC